These 25 T cell receptor beta chains share one sample of origin, sequenced in a study of blood T cell repertoires in COVID-19. Data came from immunoSEQ multiplex PCR; TCRdb stores just in-frame clones and leaves some out. The sample consists of tens of thousands of clones, roughly 81% of them appearing once. Sequencing input: peripheral blood. These receptors all come from a woman in her sixties or seventies in a cohort sampled during active COVID-19.

This chain links TRBV11-2 with TRBJ2-1; 7 bases agree with TRBD1. V dropped 5 bases and J dropped 9; count of bases not matched to a gene: 10. Germline CDR1 is SGHAT and CDR2 is FQNNGV. The CDR3 has 14 amino acids. CDR3 in DNA: TGTGCCAGCAGCCTCGACAGGGCCGTATTTGAGCAGTTCTTC. It translates to CASSLDRAVFEQFF.

The chain links TRBV27 to TRBJ2-1, with 7 bases fitting TRBD2. Germline V CDR1 and CDR2: MNHEY, SMNVEV (reference sequence). V trimming: 2 bases; J trimming: 4 bases; junction bases outside the gene matches: 5. This CDR3 region has 15 residues. For the CDR3, the DNA is TGTGCCAGCAGTTTAACGGGACTAACATACAATGAGCAGTTCTTC. Protein product: CASSLTGLTYNEQFF.

V is TRBV18 and J is TRBJ2-6; 12 positions match TRBD2. Germline values: CDR1 KGHSH, CDR2 LQKENI. The CDR3 runs 19 residues. V shed 2 bases and J 0 bases; nucleotides not matched to a gene: 5. The chain's CDR3 is CASSPFGLAGNSGANVLTF. DNA for the CDR3: TGTGCCAGCTCACCATTTGGACTAGCGGGAAACTCTGGGGCCAACGTCCTGACTTTC.

J is TRBJ2-7 and V is TRBV28, with D possibly being TRBD2 (5 bases). The CDR3 runs to 11 residues. The V end lost 3 bases, the J end lost 7 bases, and 7 bases lay between the germline ends. In germline, CDR1 is MDHEN, CDR2 SYDVKM. The CDR3 DNA reads TGTGCCAGCAGTTTGTCGGGGGAGCAGTACTTC. Its protein product is CASSLSGEQYF.

The chain recombines TRBV27 with TRBJ1-2, with D tentatively TRBD1 (6 bases). The CDR3 is made up of 16 amino acids. The V end was cut by 5 bases, the J end by 5 bases, with 21 bases between. Germline-derived CDR1 and CDR2 are MNHEY and SMNVEV (reference sequence). CDR3 in DNA: TGTGCCAGCAGTCCCTCGGCAGGGGCCAACATTTATGGCTACACCTTC. Its translation is CASSPSAGANIYGYTF.

The chain carries TRBV5-1 and TRBJ1-5, with 9 bases fitting TRBD1. Trimming took 0 bases from V and 7 from J; bases not matched to a gene: 5. The CDR3 runs to 15 residues. Germline V gene data show CDR1 as SGHRS and CDR2 as YFSETQ. The DNA of the CDR3 is TGCGCCAGCAGCTTGGATACAGGGGGCCGACAGCCCCAGCATTTT. Translating it yields CASSLDTGGRQPQHF.

This clone was detected only a few times. This CDR3 is CASSPLTGIGTGELFF. In DNA, the CDR3 is TGTGCCAGCTCACCCTTGACAGGGATCGGCACCGGGGAGCTGTTTTTT. V usage is TRBV18 and J usage is TRBJ2-2; 7 bases line up with TRBD1. This CDR3 contains 16 residues. CDR1 and CDR2 from the germline V gene are KGHSH and LQKENI. J was trimmed by 4 bases and V by 3 bases; bases with no gene match: 8. Variable domain in full (rest from reference TRBV18 and TRBJ2-2): NAGVMQNPRHLVRRRGQEARLRCSPMKGHSHVYWYRQLPEEGLKFMVYLQKENIIDESGMPKERFSAEFPKEGPSILRIQQVVRGDSAAYFCASSPLTGIGTGELFFGEGSRLTVL.

V and J are TRBV6-2 or TRBV6-3 and TRBJ1-5, with D possibly TRBD1 on 5 matching bases. The CDR3 is 16 residues long. CDR1 is MNHEY and CDR2 is SVGEGT in the germline V gene. V shed 0 bases and J shed 6 bases, with 15 bases lying between them. The CDR3 DNA is TGTGCCAGCAGTTACTCCTCCAGGGAAGTGAGTCAGCCCCAGCATTTT. Amino acids: CASSYSSREVSQPQHF.

The V call is TRBV6-6, the J call TRBJ1-1; TRBD1 matches at 8 bases. The germline gives CDR1 MNHNY, CDR2 SVGAGI (reference sequence). This CDR3 is 14 amino acids long. Trimming took 6 bases from V and 4 from J; bases not matched to a gene: 7. The CDR3 protein is CASSLGTGGTEAFF. CDR3 nucleotides: TGTGCCAGCAGCCTAGGGACAGGAGGCACTGAAGCTTTCTTT.

This clone was observed once. The V call is TRBV24-1, the J call TRBJ1-5; no definite D call. CDR1 is KGHDR, CDR2 SFDVKD, per germline. Between the trimmed V and J ends, which lost 4 bases and 5 bases, there was a span of 11 bases. The CDR3 spans 14 residues. The CDR3, as DNA: TGTGCCACCAGTGACCCCGGGAGAGATCAGCCCCAGCATTTT. Translation: CATSDPGRDQPQHF.

The chain uses TRBV7-9 and TRBJ1-1; no clear D gene. V was shortened by 6 bases and J by 4 bases, with 12 bases between the two germline ends. Germline-derived CDR1 and CDR2 are SEHNR and FQNEAQ (reference sequence). This CDR3 spans 13 amino acids. The DNA of the CDR3 is TGTGCCAGCAGGCAGGTATCTCTCACTGAAGCTTTCTTT. The encoded protein is CASRQVSLTEAFF.

The rearrangement uses TRBV3-1 (or the pseudogene TRBV3-2) and TRBJ2-7, with TRBD2 matching over 11 bases. The CDR3 runs to 19 residues. V gave up 0 bases and J gave up 2 bases; unmatched junction bases: 12. Germline lookup yields CDR1 LGHDT and CDR2 YNNKEL (reference sequence). The CDR3 spells CASSQEMPVGLAEPYEQYF. As DNA, the CDR3 is TGTGCCAGCAGCCAAGAAATGCCCGTGGGACTAGCGGAGCCCTACGAGCAGTACTTC.

This clone is a singleton in its sample. This chain connects TRBV29-1 to TRBJ2-2, with 7 bases that match TRBD1. With 4 bases clipped from V and 2 bases from J, the junction kept 4 bases outside the gene matches. Germline CDR1 reads SQVTM; CDR2 reads ANQGSEA. The CDR3 has 14 amino acids. The CDR3 protein is CSVGKGANTGELFF. Written as DNA, the CDR3 is TGCAGCGTTGGTAAGGGGGCAAACACCGGGGAGCTGTTTTTT.

The chain uses TRBV19 and TRBJ1-2; a weak D match, TRBD1 (6 bases). The ends were cut back, 6 bases at V and 1 base at J, with 12 bases in the middle. This CDR3 is 14 amino acids long. Per the germline V gene, CDR1 is LNHDA and CDR2 is SQIVND (reference sequence). The CDR3 sequence: CASSGQLDNYGYTF. CDR3 DNA: TGTGCCAGTAGCGGACAGTTAGATAACTATGGCTACACCTTC.

The chain recombines TRBV6-6 with TRBJ1-2; 8 nucleotides line up with TRBD1. The J segment lost 6 bases and the V segment lost 2 bases, leaving 11 bases of the junction unmatched. CDR1 and CDR2 (germline): MNHNY, SVGAGI (reference sequence). The CDR3 covers 16 residues. The CDR3 DNA sequence: TGTGCCAGCAGTTACAGGGGGACAGGTCTTACAGATGGCTACACCTTC. Translating it yields CASSYRGTGLTDGYTF.

The chain links TRBV4-2 to TRBJ1-1, with 7 bases matching TRBD1. J lost 1 base, V lost 0 bases, and 5 bases had no gene match. The CDR3 extends over 16 amino acids. The germline V gene has CDR1 LGHNA and CDR2 YNFKEQ. CDR3 loop: CASSQELRGQNTEAFF. CDR3 bases: TGTGCCAGCAGCCAAGAACTTAGGGGGCAGAACACTGAAGCTTTCTTT.

This sequence joins TRBV3-1 (or the pseudogene TRBV3-2) and TRBJ1-3; no clear D. V was trimmed by 7 bases and J by 0 bases, leaving 13 bases between them. CDR1 is LGHDT, CDR2 YNNKEL, per germline (reference sequence). This CDR3 region has 15 residues. The CDR3 coding sequence is TGTGCCAGCACCTATCTGCCCCACTCTGGAAACACCATATATTTT. Its protein is CASTYLPHSGNTIYF.

This rearrangement joins TRBV5-1 to TRBJ1-2, with TRBD1 matching over 9 bases. CDR1 and CDR2 (germline): SGHRS, YFSETQ. Trimming cost V 5 bases and J 8 bases; bases outside gene matches: 13. This CDR3 spans 15 amino acids. The CDR3 nucleotides read TGCGCCAGCAGTTTCGAGGGGACAGGGCTCCAAGGCTACACCTTC. Protein: CASSFEGTGLQGYTF.

This chain joins TRBV27 and TRBJ2-7; perhaps TRBD1 as D (6 bases). Trimming pared 7 bases from V and 6 bases from J, leaving 22 bases between. The germline CDR1 and CDR2 sequences are MNHEY and SMNVEV (reference sequence). The CDR3 loop spans 15 amino acids. This CDR3 reads CASTTSPGVSCEQYF. The CDR3, as DNA: TGTGCCAGCACCACCTCTCCAGGGGTCAGCTGCGAGCAGTACTTC.

This clone was picked up a small number of times. The chain recombines TRBV7-9 with TRBJ1-3; 8 bases map to TRBD1. Germline loops: CDR1 SEHNR, CDR2 FQNEAQ (reference sequence). J was trimmed by 3 bases and V by 1 base; bases with no gene match: 5. This CDR3 region has 16 residues. The CDR3 DNA follows: TGTGCCAGCAGCTTAGACGGACAGGGAAATGGAAACACCATATATTTT. Protein sequence: CASSLDGQGNGNTIYF.

The rearrangement links TRBV27 to TRBJ2-3; TRBD1 aligns across 9 bases. Germline V lookup: CDR1 MNHEY, CDR2 SMNVEV (reference sequence). V gave up 4 bases and J gave up 2 bases; unmatched junction bases: 7. CDR3 size: 16 residues. In DNA, the CDR3 is TGTGCCAGCAGTTCCTACAGGGGGCGAGTCACAGATACGCAGTATTTT. Translating it yields CASSSYRGRVTDTQYF.

The chain employs TRBV2 and TRBJ2-1; possible D gene TRBD2, 6 bases. The germline CDR1 and CDR2 sequences are SNHLY and FYNNEI. The CDR3 is 12 amino acids. V dropped 5 bases and J dropped 6 bases, with 8 bases sitting between them. The CDR3 sequence: CASSFSGNEQFF. The CDR3 DNA reads as TGTGCCAGCAGTTTTAGCGGCAATGAGCAGTTCTTC.

This chain uses TRBV28 with TRBJ1-5; a possible D gene is TRBD1 (6 bases). The CDR3 sequence is 16 residues long. With 5 bases removed from V and 3 bases from J, the gap between germline ends came to 17 bases. Germline lookup yields CDR1 MDHEN and CDR2 SYDVKM. The CDR3 DNA sequence: TGTGCCAGCAGTACCTTCTGGGGGCAGGTCAATCAGCCCCAGCATTTT. Amino acids: CASSTFWGQVNQPQHF.

CDR3 in DNA: TGTGCCAGCAGGCGGGAGGGCCAAGATACGCAGTATTTT. The encoded protein is CASRREGQDTQYF. V gene TRBV12-3 or TRBV12-4 combines with J gene TRBJ2-3; 9 bases are shared with TRBD2. The CDR3 covers 13 residues. The ends lost 6 bases at V and 5 bases at J; junction bases unmatched: 3.

J is TRBJ1-5 and V is TRBV30, with D unresolved. V lost 2 bases and J lost 2, with 7 bases in between. The germline V gene has CDR1 GTSNPN and CDR2 SVGIG (reference sequence). The CDR3 has 13 amino acids. CDR3 amino acids: CAWSNRGNQPQHF. For the CDR3, the DNA is TGTGCCTGGAGTAACCGGGGCAATCAGCCCCAGCATTTT.